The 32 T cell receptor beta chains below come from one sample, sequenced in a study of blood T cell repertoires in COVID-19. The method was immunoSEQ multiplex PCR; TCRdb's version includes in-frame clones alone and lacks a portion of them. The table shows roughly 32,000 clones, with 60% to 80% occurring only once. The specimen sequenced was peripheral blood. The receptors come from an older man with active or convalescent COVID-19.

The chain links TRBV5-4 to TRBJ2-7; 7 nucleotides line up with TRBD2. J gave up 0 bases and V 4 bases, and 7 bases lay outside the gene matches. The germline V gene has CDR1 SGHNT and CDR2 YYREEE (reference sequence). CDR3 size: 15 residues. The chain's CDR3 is CASSRTSESSYEQYF. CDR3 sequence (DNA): TGTGCCAGCAGCCGTACTAGCGAAAGCTCCTACGAGCAGTACTTC. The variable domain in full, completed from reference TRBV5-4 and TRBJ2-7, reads ETGVTQSPTHLIKTRGQQVTLRCSSQSGHNTVSWYQQALGQGPQFIFQYYREEENGRGNFPPRFSGLQFPNYSSELNVNALELDDSALYLCASSRTSESSYEQYFGPGTRLTVT.

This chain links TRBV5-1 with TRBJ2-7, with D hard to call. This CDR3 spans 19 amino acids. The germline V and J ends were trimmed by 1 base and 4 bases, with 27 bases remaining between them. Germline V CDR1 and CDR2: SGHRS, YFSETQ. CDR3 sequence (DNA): TGCGCCAGCAGCTTGTCCCAGAGGAGATGGTCCCCCGTACCGTACGAGCAGTACTTC. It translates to CASSLSQRRWSPVPYEQYF.

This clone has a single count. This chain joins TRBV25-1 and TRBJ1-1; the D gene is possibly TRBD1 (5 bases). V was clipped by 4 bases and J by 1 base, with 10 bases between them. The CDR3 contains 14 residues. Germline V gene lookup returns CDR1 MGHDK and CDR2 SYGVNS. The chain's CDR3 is CASSVDSRNTEAFF. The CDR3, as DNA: TGTGCCAGCAGTGTAGACAGTCGGAACACTGAAGCTTTCTTT.

DNA of the CDR3: TGTGCCAGCAGTGGACATCGAGAAGAGACCCAGTACTTC. Protein: CASSGHREETQYF. This chain links TRBV2 with TRBJ2-5; D is unresolved. V was clipped by 4 bases and J by 3 bases, with 9 bases between them. The CDR3 is made up of 13 amino acids. The germline gives CDR1 SNHLY, CDR2 FYNNEI.

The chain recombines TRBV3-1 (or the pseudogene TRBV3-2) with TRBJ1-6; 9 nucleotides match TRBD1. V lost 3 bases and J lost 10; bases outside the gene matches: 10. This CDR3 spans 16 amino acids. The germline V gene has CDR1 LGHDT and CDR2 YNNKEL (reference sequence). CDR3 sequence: CASSQRTGVLGSPLHF. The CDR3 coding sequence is TGTGCCAGCAGCCAGAGGACAGGGGTCCTGGGGTCACCCCTCCACTTT.

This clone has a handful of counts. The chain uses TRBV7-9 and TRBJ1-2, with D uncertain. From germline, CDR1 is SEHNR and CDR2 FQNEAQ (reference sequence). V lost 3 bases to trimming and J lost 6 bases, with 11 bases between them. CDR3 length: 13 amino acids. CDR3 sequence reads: CASSFNQVDGYTF. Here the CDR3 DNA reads TGTGCCAGCAGCTTTAACCAGGTTGATGGCTACACCTTC.

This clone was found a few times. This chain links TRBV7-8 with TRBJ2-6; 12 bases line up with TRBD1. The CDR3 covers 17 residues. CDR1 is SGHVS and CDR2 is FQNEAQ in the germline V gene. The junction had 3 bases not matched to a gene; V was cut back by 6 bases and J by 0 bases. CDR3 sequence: CASRRGQGASGANVLTF. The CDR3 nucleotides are TGTGCCAGCAGGCGGGGACAGGGGGCCTCTGGGGCCAACGTCCTGACTTTC.

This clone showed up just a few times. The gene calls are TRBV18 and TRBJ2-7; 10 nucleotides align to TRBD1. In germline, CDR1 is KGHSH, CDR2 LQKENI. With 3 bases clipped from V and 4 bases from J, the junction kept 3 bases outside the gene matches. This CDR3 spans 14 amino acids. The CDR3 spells CASSPTGGSYEQYF. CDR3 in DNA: TGTGCCAGCTCACCGACAGGGGGCTCTTACGAGCAGTACTTC. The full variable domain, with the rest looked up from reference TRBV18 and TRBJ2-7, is NAGVMQNPRHLVRRRGQEARLRCSPMKGHSHVYWYRQLPEEGLKFMVYLQKENIIDESGMPKERFSAEFPKEGPSILRIQQVVRGDSAAYFCASSPTGGSYEQYFGPGTRLTVT.

The CDR3 nucleotides are TGTGCCAGCTTCGGGACTAGCGGGATTGCCGGGGAGCTGTTTTTT. Translating gives CASFGTSGIAGELFF. V gene TRBV25-1 combines with J gene TRBJ2-2; 13 bases are shared with TRBD2. Looked up from germline, CDR1 is MGHDK and CDR2 is SYGVNS. This CDR3 has 15 amino acids. Losses at the gene ends were 8 bases for V and 6 bases for J; bases not matched to a gene: 6.

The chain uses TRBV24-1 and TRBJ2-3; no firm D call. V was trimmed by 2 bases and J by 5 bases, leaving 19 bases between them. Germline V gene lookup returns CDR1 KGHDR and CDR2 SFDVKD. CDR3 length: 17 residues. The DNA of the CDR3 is TGTGCCACCAGTGATTCTTACGGAGACCTAGTTGGAGATACGCAGTATTTT. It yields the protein CATSDSYGDLVGDTQYF.

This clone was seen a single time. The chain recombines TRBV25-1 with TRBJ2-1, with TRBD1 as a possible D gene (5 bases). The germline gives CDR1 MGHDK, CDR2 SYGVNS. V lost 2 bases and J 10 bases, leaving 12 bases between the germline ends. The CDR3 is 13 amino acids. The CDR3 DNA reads TGTGCCAGCAGTGAAGTGGGGCAGCTCGAGCAGTTCTTC. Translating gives CASSEVGQLEQFF. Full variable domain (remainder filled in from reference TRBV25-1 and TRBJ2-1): EADIYQTPRYLVIGTGKKITLECSQTMGHDKMYWYQQDPGMELHLIHYSYGVNSTEKGDLSSESTVSRIRTEHFPLTLESARPSHTSQYLCASSEVGQLEQFFGPGTRLTVL.

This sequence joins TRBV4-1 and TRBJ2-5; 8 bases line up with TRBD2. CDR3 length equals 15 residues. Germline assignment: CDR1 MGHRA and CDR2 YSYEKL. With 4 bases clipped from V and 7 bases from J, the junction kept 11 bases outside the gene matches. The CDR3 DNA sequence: TGCGCCAGCAGCCGATCTCGGGAGGGGCGTGGGACCCAGTACTTC. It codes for CASSRSREGRGTQYF.

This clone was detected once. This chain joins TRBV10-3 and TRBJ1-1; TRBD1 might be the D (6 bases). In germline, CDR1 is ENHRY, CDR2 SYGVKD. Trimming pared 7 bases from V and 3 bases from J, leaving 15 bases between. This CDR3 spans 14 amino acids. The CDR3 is CAINGQTEYTEAFF. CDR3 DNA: TGTGCCATCAATGGACAGACCGAATACACTGAAGCTTTCTTT.

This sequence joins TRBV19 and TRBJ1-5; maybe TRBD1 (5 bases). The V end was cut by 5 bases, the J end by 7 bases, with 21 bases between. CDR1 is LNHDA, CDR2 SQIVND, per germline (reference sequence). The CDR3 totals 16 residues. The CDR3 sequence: CASSPPFGGGEQPQHF. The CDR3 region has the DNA TGTGCCAGTAGTCCTCCCTTTGGGGGAGGCGAGCAGCCCCAGCATTTT.

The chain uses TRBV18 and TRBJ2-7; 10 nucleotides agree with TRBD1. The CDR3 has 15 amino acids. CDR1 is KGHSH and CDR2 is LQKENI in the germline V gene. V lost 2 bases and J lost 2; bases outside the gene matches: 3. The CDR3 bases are TGTGCCAGCTCACCAGGGACAGGGGTCACCTACGAGCAGTACTTC. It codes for CASSPGTGVTYEQYF.

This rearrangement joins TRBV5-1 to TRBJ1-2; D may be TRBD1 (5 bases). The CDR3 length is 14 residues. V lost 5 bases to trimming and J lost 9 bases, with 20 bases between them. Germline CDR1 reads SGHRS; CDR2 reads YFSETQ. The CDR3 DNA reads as TGCGCCAGCAGACCCGGGACCCGGGAGGTGCGCTACACCTTC. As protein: CASRPGTREVRYTF.

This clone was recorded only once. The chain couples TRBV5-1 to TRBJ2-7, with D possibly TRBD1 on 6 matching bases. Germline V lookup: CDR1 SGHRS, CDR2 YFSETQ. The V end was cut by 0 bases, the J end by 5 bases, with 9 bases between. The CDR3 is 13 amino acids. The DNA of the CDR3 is TGCGCCAGCAGCTTGGGACAGGTTGACGAGCAGTACTTC. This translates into CASSLGQVDEQYF. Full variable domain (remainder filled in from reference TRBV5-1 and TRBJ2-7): KAGVTQTPRYLIKTRGQQVTLSCSPISGHRSVSWYQQTPGQGLQFLFEYFSETQRNKGNFPGRFSGRQFSNSRSEMNVSTLELGDSALYLCASSLGQVDEQYFGPGTRLTVT.

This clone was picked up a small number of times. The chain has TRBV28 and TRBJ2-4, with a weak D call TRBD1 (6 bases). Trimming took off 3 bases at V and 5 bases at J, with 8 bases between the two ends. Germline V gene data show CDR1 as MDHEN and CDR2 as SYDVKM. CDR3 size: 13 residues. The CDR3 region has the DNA TGTGCCAGCAGTTTTCCAGGGGAAAACATTCAGTACTTC. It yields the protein CASSFPGENIQYF. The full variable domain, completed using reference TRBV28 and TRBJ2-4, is DVKVTQSSRYLVKRTGEKVFLECVQDMDHENMFWYRQDPGLGLRLIYFSYDVKMKEKGDIPEGYSVSREKKERFSLILESASTNQTSMYLCASSFPGENIQYFGAGTRLSVL.

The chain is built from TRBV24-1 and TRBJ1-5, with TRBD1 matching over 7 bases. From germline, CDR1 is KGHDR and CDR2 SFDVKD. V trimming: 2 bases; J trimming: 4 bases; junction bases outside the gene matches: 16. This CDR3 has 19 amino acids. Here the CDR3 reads CATSDSVQGDSSWNQPQHF. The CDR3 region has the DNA TGTGCCACCAGTGATTCGGTGCAGGGGGACTCTTCATGGAATCAGCCCCAGCATTTT.

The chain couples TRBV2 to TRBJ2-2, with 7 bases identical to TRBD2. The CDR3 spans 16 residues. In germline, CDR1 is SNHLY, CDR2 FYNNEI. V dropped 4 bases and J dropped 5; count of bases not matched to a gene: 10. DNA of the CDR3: TGTGCCAGCAGTGGAGGGCTAGCGGTTCGTACCGGGGAGCTGTTTTTT. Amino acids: CASSGGLAVRTGELFF.

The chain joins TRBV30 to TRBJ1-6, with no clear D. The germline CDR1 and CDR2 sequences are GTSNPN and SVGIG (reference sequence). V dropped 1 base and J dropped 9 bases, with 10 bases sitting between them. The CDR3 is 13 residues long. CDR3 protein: CAWSELGSSPLHF. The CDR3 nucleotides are TGTGCCTGGAGTGAATTGGGCTCTTCACCCCTCCACTTT.

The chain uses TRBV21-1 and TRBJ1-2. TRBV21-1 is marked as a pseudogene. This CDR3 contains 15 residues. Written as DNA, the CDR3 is TGTGCCAGCAGCCCGAGGAGGGGGGGCTTAGGAGGCTACACCTTC. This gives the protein CASSPRRGGLGGYTF.

This CDR3 is CASNEQAGAGANVLTF. The CDR3 bases are TGTGCCAGCAATGAGCAGGCAGGGGCCGGGGCCAACGTCCTGACTTTC. The chain joins TRBV28 to TRBJ2-6, with D perhaps matching TRBD1 (6 bases). Trimming took off 7 bases at V and 4 bases at J, with 17 bases between the two ends. The CDR3 spans 16 residues. Germline CDR1 is MDHEN and CDR2 is SYDVKM.

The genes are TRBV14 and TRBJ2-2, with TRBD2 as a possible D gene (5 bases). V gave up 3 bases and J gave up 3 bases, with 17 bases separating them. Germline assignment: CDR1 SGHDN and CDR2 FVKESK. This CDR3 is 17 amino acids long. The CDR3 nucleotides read TGTGCCAGCAGCCAGGGAGCGTCGGGCGGAGACACCGGGGAGCTGTTTTTT. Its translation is CASSQGASGGDTGELFF.

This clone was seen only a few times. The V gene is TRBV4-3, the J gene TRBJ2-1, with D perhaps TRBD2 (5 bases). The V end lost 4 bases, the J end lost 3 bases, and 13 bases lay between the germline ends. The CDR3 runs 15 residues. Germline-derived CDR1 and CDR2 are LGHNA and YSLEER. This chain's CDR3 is CASSPNGLDYNEQFF. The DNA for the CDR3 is TGCGCCAGCAGCCCTAATGGACTCGACTACAATGAGCAGTTCTTC.

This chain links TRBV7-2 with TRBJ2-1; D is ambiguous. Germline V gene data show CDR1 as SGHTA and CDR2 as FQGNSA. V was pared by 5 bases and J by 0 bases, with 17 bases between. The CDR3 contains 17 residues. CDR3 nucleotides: TGTGCCAGCAGCGCTTCCGCTGGCGGATACTCCTACAATGAGCAGTTCTTC. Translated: CASSASAGGYSYNEQFF. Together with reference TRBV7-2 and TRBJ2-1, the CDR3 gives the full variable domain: GAGVSQSPSNKVTEKGKDVELRCDPISGHTALYWYRQSLGQGLEFLIYFQGNSAPDKSGLPSDRFSAERTGGSVSTLTIQRTQQEDSAVYLCASSASAGGYSYNEQFFGPGTRLTVL.

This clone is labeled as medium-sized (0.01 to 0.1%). The CDR3 DNA reads as TGTGCCAGCTCACCCTGGGACAGGGGCATAATGGACACTGAAGCTTTCTTT. Translation: CASSPWDRGIMDTEAFF. The chain joins TRBV18 to TRBJ1-1; 10 positions agree with TRBD1. With 3 bases clipped from V and 3 bases from J, the junction kept 10 bases outside the gene matches. The germline gives CDR1 KGHSH, CDR2 LQKENI. The length of the CDR3 is 17 residues.

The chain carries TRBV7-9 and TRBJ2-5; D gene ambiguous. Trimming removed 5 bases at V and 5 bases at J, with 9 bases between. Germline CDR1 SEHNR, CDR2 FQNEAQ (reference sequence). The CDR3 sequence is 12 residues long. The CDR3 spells CASSTYMETQYF. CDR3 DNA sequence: TGTGCCAGCAGCACATATATGGAGACCCAGTACTTC.

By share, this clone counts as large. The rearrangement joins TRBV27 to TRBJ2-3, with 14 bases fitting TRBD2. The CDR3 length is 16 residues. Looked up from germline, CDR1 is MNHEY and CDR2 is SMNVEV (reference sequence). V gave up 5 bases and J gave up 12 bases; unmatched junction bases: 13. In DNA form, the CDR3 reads TGTGCCAGCAGTCCCGGACTAGCGGGAGGAACCCTACGACAGTATTTT. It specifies CASSPGLAGGTLRQYF.

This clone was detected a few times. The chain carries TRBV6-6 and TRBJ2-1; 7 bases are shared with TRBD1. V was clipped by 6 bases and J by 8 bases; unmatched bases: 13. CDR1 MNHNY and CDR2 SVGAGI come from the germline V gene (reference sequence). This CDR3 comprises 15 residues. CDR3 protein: CASSTGQVGSYEQFF. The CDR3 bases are TGTGCCAGCAGCACCGGACAGGTTGGTTCTTATGAGCAGTTCTTC.

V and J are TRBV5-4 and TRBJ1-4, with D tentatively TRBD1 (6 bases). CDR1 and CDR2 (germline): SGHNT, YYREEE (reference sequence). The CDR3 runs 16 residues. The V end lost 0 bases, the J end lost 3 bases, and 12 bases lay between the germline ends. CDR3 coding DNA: TGTGCCAGCAGCTTGGGCAGGGGAGAAGCTAATGAAAAACTGTTTTTT. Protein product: CASSLGRGEANEKLFF.

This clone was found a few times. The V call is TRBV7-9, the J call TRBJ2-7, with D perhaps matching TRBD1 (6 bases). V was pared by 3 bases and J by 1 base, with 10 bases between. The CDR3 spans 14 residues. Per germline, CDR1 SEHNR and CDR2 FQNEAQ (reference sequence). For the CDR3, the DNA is TGTGCCAGCAGCTTGACAGGTGTATCCTACGAGCAGTACTTC. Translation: CASSLTGVSYEQYF.